These T cell receptor beta chains were read from a single sample in a study of response to subunit inactivated influenza vaccine. TCRdb processed the RT-PCR reads anew with MiXCR; each CDR3 protein has one entry. The sample shows 500,000 to 700,000 distinct CDR3 sequences, 20% to 25% of them seen only once. This sample was shared with a second study, whose subject was T cells expressing NK-cell markers.

Sequenced material: CD4+ T cells sorted from PBMCs, taken 12 days after vaccination. The receptors here all came from a man between 45 and 60 years old who received an inactivated influenza vaccine. The CDR3 runs from the conserved cysteine through the conserved F or W. Each record gives: V gene, clone size, J gene, D gene, CDR3 protein, CDR3 DNA. The D gene is left open where the match is weak. Expanded clones are given a class, and other clones once, few, many or no size at all.

TRBV7-2	-	TRBJ1-5	-	CASSLEVRRNQPQHF	TGTGCCAGCAGCTTAGAGGTCAGACGCAATCAGCCCCAGCATTTT
TRBV29-1	many	TRBJ2-7	TRBD1	CSVRTGGYEQYF	TGCAGCGTTAGGACAGGGGGCTACGAGCAGTACTTC
TRBV12-3/TRBV12-4	few	TRBJ2-3	TRBD2	CASSMGTSGRTSTDTQYF	TGTGCCAGCAGTATGGGGACTAGCGGGAGGACTAGCACAGATACGCAGTATTTT
TRBV7-3	many	TRBJ2-3	-	CASSLDGGPPGMDTQYF	TGTGCCAGCAGCTTAGACGGCGGTCCCCCTGGGATGGATACGCAGTATTTT
TRBV2	few	TRBJ2-1	TRBD2	CASSALAEYYNEQFF	TGTGCCAGCAGTGCGCTAGCGGAATATTACAATGAGCAGTTCTTC
TRBV27	few	TRBJ2-7	-	CASSLNHRRQQLGYEQYF	TGTGCCAGCAGTCTAAATCATAGAAGACAGCAGCTGGGTTACGAGCAGTACTTC
TRBV4-3	-	TRBJ2-1	TRBD2	CASSQPHSGRNNEQFF	TGCGCCAGCAGCCAACCCCATAGCGGGAGGAACAATGAGCAGTTCTTC
TRBV5-5	-	TRBJ2-1	TRBD2	CASSPNSGSFNEQFF	TGTGCCAGCAGCCCAAACAGCGGGAGTTTCAATGAGCAGTTCTTC
TRBV29-1	many	TRBJ2-5	-	CSVAVTGQETQYF	TGCAGCGTTGCTGTTACAGGTCAAGAGACCCAGTACTTC
TRBV9	-	TRBJ1-1	-	CASSVTGGVNTEAFF	TGTGCCAGCAGCGTAACTGGGGGGGTAAATACTGAAGCTTTCTTT
TRBV6-2/TRBV6-3	-	TRBJ1-1	-	CASSTVINTEAFF	TGTGCCAGCAGTACAGTTATTAACACTGAAGCTTTCTTT
TRBV2	-	TRBJ1-1	-	CASIPDRTLTNTEAFF	TGTGCCAGCATCCCTGACAGGACCCTCACGAACACTGAAGCTTTCTTT
TRBV11-1	few	TRBJ1-4	-	CASSLGYRYRDGATNEKLFF	TGTGCCAGCAGCTTAGGATACCGGTACAGGGACGGAGCAACTAATGAAAAACTGTTTTTT
TRBV9	few	TRBJ2-6	-	CASSVAGSGANVLTF	TGTGCCAGCAGCGTAGCGGGCTCTGGGGCCAACGTCCTGACTTTC
TRBV20-1	-	TRBJ1-4	-	CSARRATNEKLFF	TGCAGTGCTAGACGGGCAACTAATGAAAAACTGTTTTTT